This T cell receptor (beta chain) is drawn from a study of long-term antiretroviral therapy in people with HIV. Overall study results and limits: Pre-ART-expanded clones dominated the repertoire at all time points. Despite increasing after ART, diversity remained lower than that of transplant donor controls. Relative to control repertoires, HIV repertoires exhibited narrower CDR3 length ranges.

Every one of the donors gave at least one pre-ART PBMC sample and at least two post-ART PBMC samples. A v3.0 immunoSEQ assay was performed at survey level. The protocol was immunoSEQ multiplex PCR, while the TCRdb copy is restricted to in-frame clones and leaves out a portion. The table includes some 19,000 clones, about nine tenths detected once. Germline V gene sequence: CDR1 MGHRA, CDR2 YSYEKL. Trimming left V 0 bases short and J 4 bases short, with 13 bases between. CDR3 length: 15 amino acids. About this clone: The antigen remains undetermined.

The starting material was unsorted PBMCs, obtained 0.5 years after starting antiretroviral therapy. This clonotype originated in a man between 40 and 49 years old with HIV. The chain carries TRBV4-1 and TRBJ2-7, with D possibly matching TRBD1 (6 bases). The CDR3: CASSQEQGRGYEQYF. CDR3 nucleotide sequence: TGCGCCAGCAGCCAAGAACAGGGCCGAGGATACGAGCAGTACTTC.